These T cell receptor beta chains were read from a single sample in a study of cytotoxic CD8 clonotypes in ibrutinib-treated CLL. Using immunoSEQ multiplex PCR, the repertoire was profiled, and TCRdb retains in-frame clones only, with some absent. The sample includes 110,000 to 150,000 clones, around 76% of them seen just once. The sequenced sample was PBMCs, obtained after 24 months of ibrutinib treatment. These receptors were collected from a human donor with chronic lymphocytic leukemia. Each CDR3 is given with its conserved first and last residue. D genes are given only for firm matches. Size tells how often a clone was seen (once, few, many) or the class of an expanded clone, and some rows leave it out.

>TRBD1|TRBJ1-1|13|once|TRBV29-1
TGCAGCGTTGGTCAGGGGGAGGGCACTGAAGCTTTCTTT
CSVGQGEGTEAFF
>TRBD1|TRBJ1-5|21|.|TRBV28
TGTGCCAGCAGAGCCCCAACCCGGGGACAGGGGTACGCCTATAGCAATCAGCCCCAGCATTTT
CASRAPTRGQGYAYSNQPQHF
>.|TRBJ1-5|15|.|TRBV5-8
TGTGCCAGCAGCGCCCACGGGGTTCTCCGGCAGCCCCAGCATTTT
CASSAHGVLRQPQHF
>TRBD1|TRBJ1-1|17|.|TRBV5-8
TGTGCCAGCAGCCCGACAGGGGGCGCGAGGTCGGGCACTGAAGCTTTCTTT
CASSPTGGARSGTEAFF
>.|TRBJ2-5|17|.|TRBV12-5
TGTGCTAGTGGTTTGAACCCCCTTACCGGGCCGACGACTGCCCAGTACTTC
CASGLNPLTGPTTAQYF
>.|TRBJ2-3|12|.|TRBV7-2
TGTGCCAGCAGCCCCCGCACAGATACGCAGTATTTT
CASSPRTDTQYF
>.|TRBJ1-4|15|few|TRBV6-6
TGTGCCAGCAGTTACCCAGAGGGAGCTAATGAAAAACTGTTTTTT
CASSYPEGANEKLFF
>.|TRBJ2-5|15|.|TRBV11-1
TGTGCCAGCAGCTTAGGGGTAGCGAGAAAAGAGACCCAGTACTTC
CASSLGVARKETQYF
>.|TRBJ1-5|12|few|TRBV10-3
TGTGCCATCAGTGGGGGAGATCAGCCCCAGCATTTT
CAISGGDQPQHF
>TRBD1|TRBJ1-5|15|.|TRBV30
TGTGCCTGGAGTGTTTGGGGACAGAGCAATCAGCCCCAGCATTTT
CAWSVWGQSNQPQHF
>.|TRBJ1-6|12|.|TRBV19
TGTGCCAGTAGTATTGGGGTCCAGCCCCTCCACTTT
CASSIGVQPLHF